These 14 T cell receptor beta chains originate from one sample sequenced in a study of OX40 agonist ivuxolimab in advanced cancers. Sequencing used immunoSEQ multiplex PCR; TCRdb keeps in-frame clones, though not all of them. This table has 23,000 or so clones, around 90% appearing once. The starting material was CD4+ or CD8+ T cells sorted from blood, obtained in a trial of the OX40 agonist ivuxolimab. All receptors derive from an adult with an advanced solid tumor such as melanoma, head and neck, liver or kidney cancer.

The chain links TRBV6-1 to TRBJ1-1; no clear D. V was cut by 3 bases and J by 3 bases, with 8 bases left in between. This CDR3 has 13 residues. CDR1 and CDR2 (germline): MNHNS, SASEGT. This chain's CDR3 is CASSDQIHTEAFF. The CDR3 DNA is TGTGCCAGCAGTGATCAAATTCACACTGAAGCTTTCTTT.

This clone came up once. The rearrangement uses TRBV19 and TRBJ2-5, with 11 bases identical to TRBD1. From germline, CDR1 is LNHDA and CDR2 SQIVND (reference sequence). The CDR3 has 15 amino acids. J was trimmed by 5 bases and V by 4 bases; bases with no gene match: 6. CDR3 protein: CASSSIGTGGETQYF. The CDR3 nucleotides are TGTGCCAGTAGTAGTATCGGGACAGGGGGTGAGACCCAGTACTTC.

The rearrangement links TRBV9 to TRBJ1-2, with D perhaps TRBD1 (5 bases). Per germline, CDR1 SGDLS and CDR2 YYNGEE. CDR3 length: 14 amino acids. Trimming pared 2 bases from V and 2 bases from J, leaving 10 bases between. CDR3: CASSVGTDNYGYTF. In DNA form, the CDR3 reads TGTGCCAGCAGCGTCGGGACGGACAACTATGGCTACACCTTC.

The chain is built from TRBV27 and TRBJ2-1; D uncertain. CDR1 MNHEY and CDR2 SMNVEV come from the germline V gene (reference sequence). This CDR3 contains 13 residues. The V gene lost 1 base and the J gene lost 7 bases, with 8 bases spanning the gap. The CDR3 DNA sequence: TGTGCCAGCAGTTTATGGTCTACAAATGAGCAGTTCTTC. This translates into CASSLWSTNEQFF.

This rearrangement joins TRBV7-2 to TRBJ2-4; 13 bases match TRBD2. CDR1 and CDR2 (germline): SGHTA, FQGNSA. This CDR3 is built from 18 residues. V gave up 4 bases and J gave up 7 bases; unmatched junction bases: 13. CDR3 in DNA: TGTGCCAGCAGCTCCCATGGGACTAGCGGGGTCACGAGGAACATTCAGTACTTC. It translates to CASSSHGTSGVTRNIQYF. The full variable domain, in which reference TRBV7-2 and TRBJ2-4 provide the parts outside the CDR3, is GAGVSQSPSNKVTEKGKDVELRCDPISGHTALYWYRQSLGQGLEFLIYFQGNSAPDKSGLPSDRFSAERTGGSVSTLTIQRTQQEDSAVYLCASSSHGTSGVTRNIQYFGAGTRLSVL.

The chain joins TRBV5-1 to TRBJ1-2; 10 bases align to TRBD1. Germline values: CDR1 SGHRS, CDR2 YFSETQ. Trimming at V came to 2 bases and at J to 11 bases, leaving 6 bases not matched to a gene. This CDR3 has 13 amino acids. The CDR3 coding sequence is TGCGCCAGCAGCTTCGGGACAGGGGAATCGTACACCTTC. The encoded protein is CASSFGTGESYTF.

The chain joins TRBV7-8 to TRBJ2-7; perhaps TRBD2 as D (7 bases). In germline, CDR1 is SGHVS, CDR2 FQNEAQ. The CDR3 extends over 15 amino acids. The V end lost 5 bases, the J end lost 5 bases, and 19 bases lay between the germline ends. The CDR3 here is CASSTSGGPYHEQYF. Written as DNA, the CDR3 is TGTGCCAGCAGCACTTCGGGGGGCCCGTATCACGAGCAGTACTTC.

The V and J genes are TRBV10-3 and TRBJ2-3, with 11 bases fitting TRBD2. The V gene end was trimmed by 11 bases and the J gene end by 4 bases; junction bases not matched to a gene: 17. Germline CDR1 is ENHRY and CDR2 is SYGVKD. The CDR3 length is 17 residues. The CDR3, as DNA: TGTGCCTCCTCGCTGGGGGCGGATAGCGGGAGGGCAGATACGCAGTATTTT. It codes for CASSLGADSGRADTQYF.

This sequence joins TRBV28 and TRBJ2-5; D call uncertain. Germline V lookup: CDR1 MDHEN, CDR2 SYDVKM. V lost 7 bases and J 5 bases, leaving 20 bases between the germline ends. The CDR3 spans 15 residues. The CDR3: CASTLVLGAAETQYF. The CDR3 DNA reads TGTGCCAGCACTCTAGTGCTGGGCGCGGCGGAGACCCAGTACTTC.

The rearrangement uses TRBV19 and TRBJ1-1; 9 bases agree with TRBD1. This CDR3 has 16 residues. Germline CDR1 and CDR2: LNHDA and SQIVND (reference sequence). The V and J ends lost 3 bases and 6 bases, in that order; junction bases with no gene match: 11. CDR3 sequence: CASSMVEGTGKSEAFF. The CDR3 DNA follows: TGTGCCAGTAGTATGGTGGAAGGGACAGGGAAGTCTGAAGCTTTCTTT.

The chain employs TRBV18 and TRBJ2-1, with 8 bases fitting TRBD2. Germline V gene sequence: CDR1 KGHSH, CDR2 LQKENI. With V trimmed by 2 bases and J by 2 bases, 5 bases remained unmatched. CDR3 length: 16 amino acids. The DNA for the CDR3 is TGTGCCAGCTCACCAAGCGGGAGATCCACCTACAATGAGCAGTTCTTC. As protein: CASSPSGRSTYNEQFF.

The chain couples TRBV5-4 to TRBJ2-5; TRBD2 matches 8 bases. Germline V gene lookup returns CDR1 SGHNT and CDR2 YYREEE (reference sequence). This CDR3 region has 15 residues. V was clipped by 4 bases and J by 3 bases; unmatched bases: 8. CDR3 in DNA: TGTGCCAGCAGCCCGACCCCGCGGGGGGAAGAGACCCAGTACTTC. It encodes CASSPTPRGEETQYF. The variable domain in full, completed from reference TRBV5-4 and TRBJ2-5, reads ETGVTQSPTHLIKTRGQQVTLRCSSQSGHNTVSWYQQALGQGPQFIFQYYREEENGRGNFPPRFSGLQFPNYSSELNVNALELDDSALYLCASSPTPRGEETQYFGPGTRLLVL.

The chain couples TRBV7-4 to TRBJ1-5, with TRBD1 as a possible D gene (6 bases). V gave up 5 bases and J gave up 2 bases, with 13 bases separating them. Germline V CDR1 and CDR2: SGHVT, SQSDAQ. The CDR3 loop spans 15 amino acids. The CDR3 loop is CASSRTGFGNQPQHF. The CDR3 nucleotides read TGTGCCAGCAGCCGAACAGGGTTCGGCAATCAGCCCCAGCATTTT.

This clone has only one observation. The chain has TRBV5-4 and TRBJ1-1; D ambiguous. CDR1 SGHNT and CDR2 YYREEE come from the germline V gene (reference sequence). Between the trimmed V and J ends, which lost 2 bases and 1 base, there was a span of 6 bases. The CDR3 consists of 13 residues. CDR3 amino acids: CASSFPGNTEAFF. CDR3 sequence (DNA): TGTGCCAGCAGCTTCCCGGGGAACACTGAAGCTTTCTTT.